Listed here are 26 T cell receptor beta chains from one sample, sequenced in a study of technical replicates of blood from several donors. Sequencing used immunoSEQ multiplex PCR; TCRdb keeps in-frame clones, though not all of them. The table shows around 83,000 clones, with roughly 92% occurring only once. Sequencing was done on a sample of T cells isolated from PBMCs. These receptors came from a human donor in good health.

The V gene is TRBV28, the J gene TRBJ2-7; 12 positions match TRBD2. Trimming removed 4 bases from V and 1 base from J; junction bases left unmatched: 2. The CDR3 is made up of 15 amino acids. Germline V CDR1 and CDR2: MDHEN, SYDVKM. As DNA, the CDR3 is TGTGCCAGCAGTTCGGGACTAGCGGGTTCCTACGAGCAGTACTTC. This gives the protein CASSSGLAGSYEQYF.

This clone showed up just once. The CDR3 region has the DNA TGTGCCAGCAGCTTAGGCAGGGGGTCCAATCAGCCCCAGCATTTT. Its protein is CASSLGRGSNQPQHF. The J gene is TRBJ1-5, the V gene TRBV7-6; 7 positions match TRBD1. The germline V gene encodes CDR1 SGHVS and CDR2 FNYEAQ. The CDR3 contains 15 residues. With V trimmed by 1 base and J by 3 bases, 3 bases remained unmatched.

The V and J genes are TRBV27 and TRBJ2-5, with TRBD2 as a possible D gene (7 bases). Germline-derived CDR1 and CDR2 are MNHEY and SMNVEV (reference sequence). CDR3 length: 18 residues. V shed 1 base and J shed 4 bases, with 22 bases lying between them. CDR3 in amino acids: CASSLWGGSLPPGETQYF. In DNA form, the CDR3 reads TGTGCCAGCAGTTTATGGGGGGGCTCTCTCCCACCAGGAGAGACCCAGTACTTC.

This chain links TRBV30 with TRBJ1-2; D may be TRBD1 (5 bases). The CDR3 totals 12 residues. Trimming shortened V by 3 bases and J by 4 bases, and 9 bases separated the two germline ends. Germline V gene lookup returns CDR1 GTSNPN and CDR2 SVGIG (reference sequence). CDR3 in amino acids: CAWSGGSYGYTF. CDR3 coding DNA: TGTGCCTGGAGCGGGGGGTCCTATGGCTACACCTTC.

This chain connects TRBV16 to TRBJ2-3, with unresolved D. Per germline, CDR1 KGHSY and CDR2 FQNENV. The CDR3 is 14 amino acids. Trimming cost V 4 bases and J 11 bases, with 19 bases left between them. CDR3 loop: CASSLHSFPIGQYF. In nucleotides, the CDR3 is TGTGCCAGCAGCCTGCACTCCTTCCCCATTGGGCAGTATTTT.

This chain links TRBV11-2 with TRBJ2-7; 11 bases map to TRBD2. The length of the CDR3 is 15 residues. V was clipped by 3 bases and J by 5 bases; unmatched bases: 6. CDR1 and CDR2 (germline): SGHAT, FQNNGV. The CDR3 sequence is CASSFVAGGLNEQYF. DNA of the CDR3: TGTGCCAGCAGCTTCGTAGCGGGAGGGTTGAACGAGCAGTACTTC.

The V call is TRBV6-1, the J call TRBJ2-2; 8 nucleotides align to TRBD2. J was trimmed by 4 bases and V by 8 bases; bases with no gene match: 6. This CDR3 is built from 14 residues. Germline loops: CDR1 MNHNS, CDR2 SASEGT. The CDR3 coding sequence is TGTGCCAGCGTCGGGGGGGTTGGCACCGGGGAGCTGTTTTTT. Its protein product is CASVGGVGTGELFF.

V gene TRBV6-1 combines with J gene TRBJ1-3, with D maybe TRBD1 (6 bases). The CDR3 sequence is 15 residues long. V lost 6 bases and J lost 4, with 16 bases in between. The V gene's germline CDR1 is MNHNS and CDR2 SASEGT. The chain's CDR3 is CASSLLTGSGNTIYF. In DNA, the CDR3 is TGTGCCAGCAGCCTACTTACAGGGAGCGGAAACACCATATATTTT.

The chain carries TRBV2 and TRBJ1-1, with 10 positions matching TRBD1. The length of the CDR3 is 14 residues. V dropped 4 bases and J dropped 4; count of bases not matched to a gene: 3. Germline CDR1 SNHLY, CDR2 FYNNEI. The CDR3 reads CASSGQGASTEAFF. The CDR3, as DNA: TGTGCCAGCAGTGGACAGGGGGCCAGCACTGAAGCTTTCTTT.

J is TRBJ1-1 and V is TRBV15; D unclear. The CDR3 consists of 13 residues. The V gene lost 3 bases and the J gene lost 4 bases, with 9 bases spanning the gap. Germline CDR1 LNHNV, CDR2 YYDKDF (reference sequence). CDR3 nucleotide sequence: TGTGCCACCAGCAGTGGCGGATTCACTGAAGCTTTCTTT. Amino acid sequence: CATSSGGFTEAFF.

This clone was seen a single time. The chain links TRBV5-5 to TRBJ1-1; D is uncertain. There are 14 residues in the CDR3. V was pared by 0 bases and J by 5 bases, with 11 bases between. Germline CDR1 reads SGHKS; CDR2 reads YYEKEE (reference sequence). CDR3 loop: CASSLEGGYTEAFF. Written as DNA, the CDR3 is TGTGCCAGCAGCTTGGAGGGAGGTTATACTGAAGCTTTCTTT.

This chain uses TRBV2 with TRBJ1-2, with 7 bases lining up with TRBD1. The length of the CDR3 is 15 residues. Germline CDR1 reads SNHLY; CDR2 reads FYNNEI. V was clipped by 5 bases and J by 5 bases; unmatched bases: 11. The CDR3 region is CASSLHPGTAYGYTF. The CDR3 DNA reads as TGTGCCAGCAGTCTACACCCCGGGACAGCTTATGGCTACACCTTC. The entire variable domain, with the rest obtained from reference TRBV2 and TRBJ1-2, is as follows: EPEVTQTPSHQVTQMGQEVILRCVPISNHLYFYWYRQILGQKVEFLVSFYNNEISEKSEIFDDQFSVERPDGSNFTLKIRSTKLEDSAMYFCASSLHPGTAYGYTFGSGTRLTVV.

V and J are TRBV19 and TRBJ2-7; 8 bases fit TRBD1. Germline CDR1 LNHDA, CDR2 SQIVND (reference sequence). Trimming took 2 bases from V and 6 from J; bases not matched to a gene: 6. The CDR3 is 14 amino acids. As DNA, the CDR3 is TGTGCCAGTAGTATACAGGGGGCCCTCTCCGAGCAGTACTTC. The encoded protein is CASSIQGALSEQYF.

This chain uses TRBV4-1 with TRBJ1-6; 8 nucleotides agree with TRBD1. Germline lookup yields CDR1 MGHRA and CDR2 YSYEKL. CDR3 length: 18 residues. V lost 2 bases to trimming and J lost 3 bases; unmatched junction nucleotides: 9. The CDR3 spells CASSQRIAGGDYNSPLHF. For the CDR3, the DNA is TGCGCCAGCAGCCAAAGGATTGCAGGGGGCGACTATAATTCACCCCTCCACTTT.

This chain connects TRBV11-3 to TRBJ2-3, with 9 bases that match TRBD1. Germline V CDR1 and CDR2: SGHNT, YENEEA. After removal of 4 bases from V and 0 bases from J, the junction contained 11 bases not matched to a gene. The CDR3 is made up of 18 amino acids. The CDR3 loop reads CASSSGQGLTTSTDTQYF. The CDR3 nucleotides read TGTGCCAGCAGCTCAGGACAGGGGTTAACTACTAGCACAGATACGCAGTATTTT.

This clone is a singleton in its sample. The CDR3 DNA reads as TGCAGTGCTAGAGGCGGCTACGAGCAGTACTTC. Encoded protein: CSARGGYEQYF. This rearrangement joins TRBV20-1 to TRBJ2-7; D not resolved. This CDR3 contains 11 residues. Trimming pared 1 base from V and 3 bases from J, leaving 4 bases between. Looked up from germline, CDR1 is DFQATT and CDR2 is SNEGSKA (reference sequence).

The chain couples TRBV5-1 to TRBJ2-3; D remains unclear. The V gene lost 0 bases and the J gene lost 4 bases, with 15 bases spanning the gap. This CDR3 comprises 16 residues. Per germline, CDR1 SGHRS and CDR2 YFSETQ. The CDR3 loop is CASSLDAPAGSDTQYF. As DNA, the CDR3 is TGCGCCAGCAGCTTGGACGCTCCGGCAGGATCAGATACGCAGTATTTT.

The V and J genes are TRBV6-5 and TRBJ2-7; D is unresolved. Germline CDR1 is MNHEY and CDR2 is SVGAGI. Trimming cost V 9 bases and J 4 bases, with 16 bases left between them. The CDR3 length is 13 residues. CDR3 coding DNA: TGTGCCAGTCTTTCCCCCACGACTTACGAGCAGTACTTC. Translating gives CASLSPTTYEQYF.

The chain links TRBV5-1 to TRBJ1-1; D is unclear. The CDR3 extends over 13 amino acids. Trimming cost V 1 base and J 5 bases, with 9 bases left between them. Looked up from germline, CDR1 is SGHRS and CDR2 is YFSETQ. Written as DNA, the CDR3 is TGCGCCAGCAGCTTGAACGGGGTAACTGAAGCTTTCTTT. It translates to CASSLNGVTEAFF.

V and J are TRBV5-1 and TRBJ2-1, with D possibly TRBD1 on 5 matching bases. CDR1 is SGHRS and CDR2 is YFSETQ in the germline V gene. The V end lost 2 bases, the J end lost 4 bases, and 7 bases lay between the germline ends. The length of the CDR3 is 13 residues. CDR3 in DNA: TGCGCCAGCAGCTTTGACAGTTACAATGAGCAGTTCTTC. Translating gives CASSFDSYNEQFF.

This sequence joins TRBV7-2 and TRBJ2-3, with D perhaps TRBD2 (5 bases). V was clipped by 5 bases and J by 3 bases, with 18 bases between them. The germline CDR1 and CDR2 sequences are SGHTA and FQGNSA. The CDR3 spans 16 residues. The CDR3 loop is CASSTPLGLGTDTQYF. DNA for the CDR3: TGTGCCAGCAGCACCCCACTAGGGTTGGGGACAGATACGCAGTATTTT.

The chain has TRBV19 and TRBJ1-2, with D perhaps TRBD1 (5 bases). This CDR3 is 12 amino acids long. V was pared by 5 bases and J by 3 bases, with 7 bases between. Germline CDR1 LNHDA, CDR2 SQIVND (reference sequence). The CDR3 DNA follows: TGTGCCAGTAGTGAAGGGGACTATGGCTACACCTTC. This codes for CASSEGDYGYTF.

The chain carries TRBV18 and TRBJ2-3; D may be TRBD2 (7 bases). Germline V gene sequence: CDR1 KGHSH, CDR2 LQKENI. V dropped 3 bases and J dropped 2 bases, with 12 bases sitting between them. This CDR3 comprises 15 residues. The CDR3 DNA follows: TGTGCCAGCTCACCGATCGGGGGGCTCACAGATACGCAGTATTTT. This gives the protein CASSPIGGLTDTQYF.

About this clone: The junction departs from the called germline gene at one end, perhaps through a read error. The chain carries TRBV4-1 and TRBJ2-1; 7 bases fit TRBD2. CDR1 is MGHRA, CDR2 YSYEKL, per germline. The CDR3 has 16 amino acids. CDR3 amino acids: CASRQGGSSSYNEQFF. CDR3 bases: TGCGCCAGCAGACAAGGCGGGAGTAGCTCCTACAATGAGCAGTTCTTC.

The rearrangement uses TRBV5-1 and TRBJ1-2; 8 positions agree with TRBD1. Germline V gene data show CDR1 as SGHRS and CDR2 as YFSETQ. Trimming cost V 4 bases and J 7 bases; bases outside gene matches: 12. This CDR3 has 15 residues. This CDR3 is CASSPADRGRSGYTF. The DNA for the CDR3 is TGCGCCAGCAGCCCGGCCGACAGGGGTAGGAGTGGCTACACCTTC.

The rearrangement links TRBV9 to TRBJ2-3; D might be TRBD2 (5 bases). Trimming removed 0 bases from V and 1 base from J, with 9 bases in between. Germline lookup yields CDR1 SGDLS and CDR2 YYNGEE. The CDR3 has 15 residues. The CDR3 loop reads CASSVGVSGTDTQYF. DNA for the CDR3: TGTGCCAGCAGCGTAGGGGTTAGCGGCACAGATACGCAGTATTTT.